This TCR beta chain came from a study of T cells in Graves' hyperthyroidism and ophthalmopathy. As regards this clonotype: Its antigen is unidentified.

TCR beta CDR3 regions were amplified from RNA. Initially, a first-round RT-PCR of the TCR CDR3 employed the HTBI primer set. TCRdb reprocessed the multiplex PCR reads via MiXCR and lists one record per CDR3 protein. The sample yields more than 500,000 distinct CDR3 sequences, over 35% seen once. Overall study findings and caveats: The model predicted ophthalmopathy a median roughly 6.3 months before onset. The blood repertoire included most of the expanded thyroid clonotypes above 0.001.

The CDR3 contains 14 residues. Trimming removed 9 bases from V and 3 bases from J, with 17 bases in between. Germline assignment: CDR1 ENHRY and CDR2 SYGVKD. V gene TRBV10-3 combines with J gene TRBJ1-2; D gene uncertain. This clonotype was obtained from an adult woman with Graves' disease, either hyperthyroidism or ophthalmopathy (not recorded which). Sequencing used peripheral blood or thyroid tissue (not recorded which). CDR3 protein: CAIRTVSGDYGYTF. The CDR3 DNA reads TGTGCCATACGTACAGTGTCGGGAGACTATGGCTACACCTTC.